The clone carrying this T cell receptor beta chain was detected a few times. Its antigen remains unknown. Every bit of the isolated RNA underwent reverse transcription, so sequencing read expressed TCRB transcripts. Method: immunoSEQ multiplex PCR; TCRdb's copy keeps in-frame clones and lacks some. The sample lists hundreds of thousands of clones, 30% occurring once. The sample comes from a study of beta chain features in type 1 diabetes. Germline loops: CDR1 SGHDT, CDR2 YYEEEE. This CDR3 has 13 residues. V was trimmed by 2 bases and J by 7 bases, leaving 10 bases between them. Overall study findings and caveats: At VDJ recombination sites, type 1 diabetes patients had fewer insertions and more deleted nucleotides. Healthy donors had naive, central memory and Treg TCRB repertoires that appeared less similar than those seen among patients.

The receptor was isolated from a man between 18 and 29 years old in good health. This sequence joins TRBV5-6 and TRBJ1-5; D uncertain. The sample was naive CD4+ T cells from blood. In DNA, the CDR3 is TGTGCCAGCAGCTTTTCGACTGGCCAGCCCCAGCATTTT. As protein: CASSFSTGQPQHF.